These 25 T cell receptor beta chains came from one sample sequenced in a study of T cell repertoires in cytomegalovirus infection. TCRdb ran MiXCR on the reads and lists one entry per CDR3 protein. The sample has more than 400,000 distinct CDR3 sequences, 26% seen once; the top ten hold less than 15%. What was sequenced was PBMCs. These receptors were taken from a human donor in good health (CMV status not recorded). Some clones in this sample may be carry-over from other donors' samples.

This clonotype showed up just a few times. This rearrangement joins TRBV25-1 to TRBJ2-7; TRBD2 might be the D (5 bases). The CDR3 has 16 amino acids. Germline V gene sequence: CDR1 MGHDK, CDR2 SYGVNS. V shed 4 bases and J shed 0 bases, with 16 bases lying between them. The CDR3 here is CASSGVPTLDSYEQYF. CDR3 coding DNA: TGTGCCAGCAGTGGGGTCCCGACACTAGACTCCTACGAGCAGTACTTC.

This clonotype appeared many times. The chain uses TRBV7-8 and TRBJ2-7; weak D call: TRBD2 (5 bases). The CDR3 contains 13 residues. CDR1 is SGHVS, CDR2 FQNEAQ, per germline. The V end lost 8 bases, the J end lost 0 bases, and 11 bases lay between the germline ends. CDR3 region: CASGRRASYEQYF. CDR3 sequence (DNA): TGTGCCAGCGGAAGGCGGGCCTCCTACGAGCAGTACTTC.

This clonotype has just a few counts. The chain recombines TRBV28 with TRBJ1-1, with D uncertain. Trimming cost V 8 bases and J 0 bases, with 10 bases left between them. The CDR3 has 13 amino acids. Germline CDR1 and CDR2: MDHEN and SYDVKM. CDR3: CASHEGMNTEAFF. The CDR3 DNA follows: TGTGCCAGCCACGAAGGCATGAACACTGAAGCTTTCTTT. The whole variable domain, remainder taken from reference TRBV28 and TRBJ1-1, is DVKVTQSSRYLVKRTGEKVFLECVQDMDHENMFWYRQDPGLGLRLIYFSYDVKMKEKGDIPEGYSVSREKKERFSLILESASTNQTSMYLCASHEGMNTEAFFGQGTRLTVV.

This chain connects TRBV7-9 to TRBJ2-6, with D perhaps assigned TRBD1 or TRBD2 (5 bases each). Between the trimmed V and J ends, which lost 6 bases and 2 bases, there was a span of 20 bases. This CDR3 has 18 residues. Looked up from germline, CDR1 is SEHNR and CDR2 is FQNEAQ (reference sequence). The chain's CDR3 is CASSQTGTALTGANVLTF. DNA for the CDR3: TGTGCCAGCAGTCAAACCGGGACGGCCCTAACTGGGGCCAACGTCCTGACTTTC. Full variable domain (outside the CDR3, taken from reference TRBV7-9 and TRBJ2-6): DTGVSQNPRHKITKRGQNVTFRCDPISEHNRLYWYRQTLGQGPEFLTYFQNEAQLEKSRLLSDRFSAERPKGSFSTLEIQRTEQGDSAMYLCASSQTGTALTGANVLTFGAGSRLTVL.

This rearrangement joins TRBV19 to TRBJ1-2; tentative D call: TRBD1 (6 bases). The CDR3 runs to 13 residues. Trimming removed 8 bases from V and 0 bases from J, with 10 bases in between. Germline values: CDR1 LNHDA, CDR2 SQIVND (reference sequence). The CDR3 region is CASRTEANYGYTF. In DNA form, the CDR3 reads TGTGCCAGTCGGACAGAAGCTAACTATGGCTACACCTTC.

This clonotype was found a few times. The chain employs TRBV19 and TRBJ1-3; D not resolved. Germline V gene data show CDR1 as LNHDA and CDR2 as SQIVND (reference sequence). This CDR3 region has 17 residues. V lost 5 bases and J lost 2, with 19 bases in between. The DNA of the CDR3 is TGTGCCAGTAGTTCTTCCCAGCCCCGGAGCCCTGGAAACACCATATATTTT. Translating it yields CASSSSQPRSPGNTIYF.

This chain uses TRBV7-2 with TRBJ1-1; D not resolved. Between the trimmed V and J ends, which lost 5 bases and 1 base, there was a span of 8 bases. Germline assignment: CDR1 SGHTA and CDR2 FQGNSA. This CDR3 contains 13 residues. The CDR3 DNA reads as TGTGCCAGCAGCGGACGGGGGAACACTGAAGCTTTCTTT. Amino acid sequence: CASSGRGNTEAFF. Complete variable domain (other parts from reference TRBV7-2 and TRBJ1-1): GAGVSQSPSNKVTEKGKDVELRCDPISGHTALYWYRQSLGQGLEFLIYFQGNSAPDKSGLPSDRFSAERTGGSVSTLTIQRTQQEDSAVYLCASSGRGNTEAFFGQGTRLTVV.

This clonotype was observed many times. The rearrangement uses TRBV7-6 and TRBJ1-5; possible D gene TRBD1, 5 bases. Deletions cut 5 bases from V and 7 bases from J, with 18 bases between. The CDR3 loop spans 15 amino acids. Germline V gives CDR1 SGHVS, CDR2 FNYEAQ. The CDR3 nucleotides are TGTGCCAGCAGCGCGCGGGACTCCGCGAGGCAGCCCCAGCATTTT. As protein: CASSARDSARQPQHF.

The chain joins TRBV20-1 to TRBJ1-1; the D is unclear. The CDR3 extends over 15 amino acids. V lost 6 bases and J 3 bases, leaving 20 bases between the germline ends. Looked up from germline, CDR1 is DFQATT and CDR2 is SNEGSKA (reference sequence). The CDR3 region is CSATNPDLRDTEAFF. The CDR3 region has the DNA TGCAGTGCCACCAACCCCGACTTGCGGGACACTGAAGCTTTCTTT.

The sample holds many counts of this clonotype. The chain uses TRBV7-2 and TRBJ1-2, with 7 nucleotides matching TRBD1. Unmatched junction bases numbered 2, after V lost 5 bases and J lost 2 bases. This CDR3 is 13 amino acids long. Germline CDR1 reads SGHTA; CDR2 reads FQGNSA. The CDR3 loop reads CASSPGQNYGYTF. The CDR3 DNA sequence: TGTGCCAGCAGCCCGGGACAGAACTATGGCTACACCTTC.

The J gene is TRBJ2-7, the V gene TRBV19; D is unclear. Trimming took off 3 bases at V and 3 bases at J, with 12 bases between the two ends. In germline, CDR1 is LNHDA, CDR2 SQIVND (reference sequence). The CDR3 has 14 residues. The DNA of the CDR3 is TGTGCCAGTAGTATTCGGGCCTTCCACTACGAGCAGTACTTC. As protein: CASSIRAFHYEQYF.

The genes are TRBV30 and TRBJ1-2; maybe TRBD1 (6 bases). Deletions cut 3 bases from V and 5 bases from J, with 10 bases between. The CDR3 contains 12 residues. Germline V gene data show CDR1 as GTSNPN and CDR2 as SVGIG (reference sequence). Written as DNA, the CDR3 is TGTGCCTGGAGCAGGCAGGGGTATGGCTACACCTTC. This translates into CAWSRQGYGYTF.

This clonotype turned up a few times. V gene TRBV4-1 combines with J gene TRBJ2-2, with a possible D match to TRBD2 (5 bases). V was pared by 3 bases and J by 7 bases, with 12 bases between. CDR1 and CDR2 from the germline V gene are MGHRA and YSYEKL. The CDR3 consists of 14 residues. The CDR3 DNA reads as TGCGCCAGCAGCCACGGACTGGATAACGGGGAGCTGTTTTTT. Encoded protein: CASSHGLDNGELFF.

This clonotype has more than one count but fewer than ten. This chain links TRBV20-1 with TRBJ2-1; possible D gene TRBD1, 5 bases. Trimming removed 6 bases at V and 9 bases at J, with 21 bases between. Germline-derived CDR1 and CDR2 are DFQATT and SNEGSKA (reference sequence). This CDR3 contains 14 residues. The CDR3 protein is CSAATKLRRGEQFF. CDR3 bases: TGCAGTGCCGCAACTAAACTCCGAAGGGGTGAGCAGTTCTTC.

V is TRBV12-3 or TRBV12-4 and J is TRBJ2-1; 8 positions match TRBD2. This CDR3 comprises 19 residues. Unmatched junction bases numbered 16, after V lost 0 bases and J lost 6 bases. CDR3 region: CASSLAVGSAGGLGNEQFF. The CDR3 DNA reads as TGTGCCAGCAGTTTAGCGGTGGGCTCGGCGGGAGGCCTCGGCAATGAGCAGTTCTTC.

This clonotype was counted ten times or more. The V and J genes are TRBV12-3 or TRBV12-4 and TRBJ1-1, with D perhaps matching TRBD1 (6 bases). V lost 5 bases, J lost 4 bases, and 14 bases lay in between. The CDR3 extends over 14 amino acids. The CDR3 loop is CASSRRGASTEAFF. CDR3 bases: TGTGCCAGCAGTCGCCGGGGGGCTTCCACTGAAGCTTTCTTT.

This chain links TRBV25-1 with TRBJ2-5; a weak D match, TRBD2 (5 bases). Germline lookup yields CDR1 MGHDK and CDR2 SYGVNS. This CDR3 has 16 residues. V shed 2 bases and J shed 2 bases, with 15 bases lying between them. The CDR3 DNA sequence: TGTGCCAGCAGTGAAAATGAGGGTATGGATCAAGAGACCCAGTACTTC. Its protein product is CASSENEGMDQETQYF.

The V and J genes are TRBV4-3 and TRBJ1-1; 9 nucleotides align to TRBD1. There are 14 residues in the CDR3. V lost 4 bases and J lost 3; bases outside the gene matches: 3. Germline-derived CDR1 and CDR2 are LGHNA and YSLEER. Written as DNA, the CDR3 is TGCGCCAGCAGCCGGGGGGACAGGGACACTGAAGCTTTCTTT. It translates to CASSRGDRDTEAFF.

Here the CDR3 reads CASSQESTRLAGEETQYF. As DNA, the CDR3 is TGCGCCAGCAGCCAAGAGAGTACGAGACTAGCGGGAGAAGAGACCCAGTACTTC. This chain uses TRBV4-1 with TRBJ2-5; 12 nucleotides agree with TRBD2. The CDR3 contains 18 residues. Germline V lookup: CDR1 MGHRA, CDR2 YSYEKL. J gave up 3 bases and V 0 bases, and 8 bases lay outside the gene matches.

This clonotype was detected ten times or more. The chain couples TRBV7-2 to TRBJ1-1; D is perhaps TRBD1 (5 bases). The germline V gene encodes CDR1 SGHTA and CDR2 FQGNSA. The V gene lost 4 bases and the J gene lost 0 bases, with 9 bases spanning the gap. The CDR3 spans 14 residues. The CDR3 sequence: CASSSGPLNTEAFF. CDR3 nucleotides: TGTGCCAGCAGCTCGGGACCGCTGAACACTGAAGCTTTCTTT.

This clonotype was counted between two and nine times. The V gene is TRBV6-2 or TRBV6-3, the J gene TRBJ2-2; 12 positions match TRBD2. J gave up 7 bases and V 6 bases, and 6 bases lay outside the gene matches. Germline CDR1 MNHEY, CDR2 SVGEGT. The CDR3 is made up of 15 amino acids. The CDR3 reads CASSRTSGKGGELFF. The CDR3 DNA sequence: TGTGCCAGCAGCCGGACTAGCGGGAAAGGCGGGGAGCTGTTTTTT.

This clonotype appeared a single time. The chain employs TRBV4-1 and TRBJ1-2; D is uncertain. The CDR3 loop spans 14 amino acids. Trimming left V 3 bases short and J 2 bases short, with 10 bases between. Germline V gene lookup returns CDR1 MGHRA and CDR2 YSYEKL. The CDR3 loop reads CASSQSLGNYGYTF. DNA for the CDR3: TGCGCCAGCAGCCAGTCGCTAGGGAACTATGGCTACACCTTC.

This CDR3 reads CSARVASLQETQYF. The DNA of the CDR3 is TGCAGTGCTAGAGTCGCCAGCCTTCAAGAGACCCAGTACTTC. The genes are TRBV20-1 and TRBJ2-5; D uncertain. V shed 1 base and J shed 2 bases, with 11 bases lying between them. Germline CDR1 reads DFQATT; CDR2 reads SNEGSKA (reference sequence). This CDR3 has 14 residues.

The CDR3 reads CSVTGPSTDTQYF. The CDR3 region has the DNA TGCAGCGTGACTGGACCTAGCACAGATACGCAGTATTTT. J is TRBJ2-3 and V is TRBV29-1; D remains unclear. The germline V gene has CDR1 SQVTM and CDR2 ANQGSEA. The CDR3 is 13 residues long. V was clipped by 6 bases and J by 0 bases, with 10 bases between them.

This clonotype was detected many times. The DNA for the CDR3 is TGTGCCAGCAACTTGGACGGTTTGGCCCAGCGGCTATATAGGGGCAACGAGCAGTACTTC. As protein: CASNLDGLAQRLYRGNEQYF. The rearrangement joins TRBV7-2 to TRBJ2-7, with D possibly called TRBD1 or TRBD2 (5 bases each). Germline V CDR1 and CDR2: SGHTA, FQGNSA. This CDR3 has 20 residues. V gave up 7 bases and J gave up 5 bases, with 36 bases separating them.